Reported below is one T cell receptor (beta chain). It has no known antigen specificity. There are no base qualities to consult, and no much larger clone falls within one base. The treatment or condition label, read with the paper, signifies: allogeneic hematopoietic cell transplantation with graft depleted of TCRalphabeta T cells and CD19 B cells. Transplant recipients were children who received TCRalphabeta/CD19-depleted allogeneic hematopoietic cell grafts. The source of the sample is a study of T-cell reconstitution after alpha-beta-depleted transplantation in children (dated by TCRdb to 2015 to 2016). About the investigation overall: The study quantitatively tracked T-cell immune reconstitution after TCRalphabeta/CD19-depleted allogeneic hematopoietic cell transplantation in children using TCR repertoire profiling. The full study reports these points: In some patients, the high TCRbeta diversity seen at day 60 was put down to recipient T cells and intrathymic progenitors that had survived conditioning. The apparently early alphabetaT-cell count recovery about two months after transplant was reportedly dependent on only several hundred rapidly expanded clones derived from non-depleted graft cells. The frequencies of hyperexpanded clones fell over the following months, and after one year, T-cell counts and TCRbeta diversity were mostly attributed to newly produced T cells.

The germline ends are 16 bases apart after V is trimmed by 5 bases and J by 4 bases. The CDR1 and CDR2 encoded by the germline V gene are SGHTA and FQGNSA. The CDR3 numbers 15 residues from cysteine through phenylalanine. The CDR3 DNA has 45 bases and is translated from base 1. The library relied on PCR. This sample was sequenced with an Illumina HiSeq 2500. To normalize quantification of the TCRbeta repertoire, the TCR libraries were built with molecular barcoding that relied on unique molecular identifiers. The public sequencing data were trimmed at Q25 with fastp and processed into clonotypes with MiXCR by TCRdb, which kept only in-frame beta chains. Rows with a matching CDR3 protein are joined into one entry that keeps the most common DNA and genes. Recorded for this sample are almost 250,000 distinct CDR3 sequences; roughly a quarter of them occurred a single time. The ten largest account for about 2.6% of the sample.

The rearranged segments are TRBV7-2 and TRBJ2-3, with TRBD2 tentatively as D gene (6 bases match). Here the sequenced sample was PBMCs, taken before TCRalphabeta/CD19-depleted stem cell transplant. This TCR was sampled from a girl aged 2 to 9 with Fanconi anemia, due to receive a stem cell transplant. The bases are TGTGCCAGCAGCGTTCAGGACTATCCTTCAGATACGCAGTATTTT. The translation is CASSVQDYPSDTQYF.